A selection of T cell receptor beta chains follows, all from one sample in a study of blood T cell repertoires in COVID-19. Repertoires were generated with immunoSEQ multiplex PCR, while TCRdb's copy carries only in-frame clones and drops some. The sample records approximately 270,000 clones, over 75% being singletons. Sample: PBMCs or T cells enriched from blood (not recorded which). These receptors came from a middle-aged man who had recovered from COVID-19. Each CDR3 is given with its conserved first and last residue. The order of the fields is CDR3 DNA, CDR3 protein, D gene, clone size, V gene, J gene. The D gene is left open where the match is weak. Some rows mark clone size as missing; the rest say once, few, many or name a class of expanded clone.

TGTGCCAGCAGTAACAGGGGGCGAGAGACCCAGTACTTC	CASSNRGRETQYF	TRBD1	NA	TRBV28	TRBJ2-5
TGTGCCAGCTCACCGAGGGACAGGGACCCGTTTTCTGGAAACACCATATATTTT	CASSPRDRDPFSGNTIYF	TRBD1	NA	TRBV18	TRBJ1-3
TGTGCCAGCAGTCCCCACGGGACAGGGAAAGGAAATCATGGCTACACCTTC	CASSPHGTGKGNHGYTF	TRBD1	NA	TRBV28	TRBJ1-2
TGCGCCAGCAGCCAAGATAACAGACTAGCGGGAACAGATACGCAGTATTTT	CASSQDNRLAGTDTQYF	TRBD2	NA	TRBV4-1	TRBJ2-3
TGTGCCAGCAGCTTAAGTGGGACAGGGGAAGAGACCCAGTACTTC	CASSLSGTGEETQYF	TRBD1	NA	TRBV7-9	TRBJ2-5
TGTGCCAGCTCCCCCAGGCGGACAGCAAATGAAGCTTTCTTT	CASSPRRTANEAFF	NA	NA	TRBV2	TRBJ1-1
TGTGCCAGCAGTGAATACGTCAGGGGTTCAACTAATGAAAAACTGTTTTTT	CASSEYVRGSTNEKLFF	NA	NA	TRBV6-1	TRBJ1-4
TGTGCCAGCAGTAGGTTGCGCTTCCCCAACACTAGAAACACCATATATTTT	CASSRLRFPNTRNTIYF	NA	NA	TRBV7-9	TRBJ1-3
TGTGCCAGCAGCTTCGACTTGGAGGGGAACACCATATATTTT	CASSFDLEGNTIYF	NA	NA	TRBV7-8	TRBJ1-3
TGTGCCACCGGGGGGATCGGCACAGATACGCAGTATTTT	CATGGIGTDTQYF	TRBD2	few	TRBV3-1/TRBV3-2	TRBJ2-3
TGTGCCAGCAGCACTTGGAACTATGGCTACACCTTC	CASSTWNYGYTF	NA	NA	TRBV9	TRBJ1-2
TGTGCCAGTCAAGATACTAGCCGGAGCTCCTACAATGAGCAGTTCTTC	CASQDTSRSSYNEQFF	NA	NA	TRBV19	TRBJ2-1
TGTGCCAGCTCACCACCGGAAGAATGGGTAGCGGGATTTACAGATACGCAGTATTTT	CASSPPEEWVAGFTDTQYF	TRBD2	once	TRBV18	TRBJ2-3
TGTGCCAGCAGCTTGGAGAGACAGATCTTGAACACTGAAGCTTTCTTT	CASSLERQILNTEAFF	NA	NA	TRBV5-6	TRBJ1-1
TGTGCCAGCAACGGGACAGGGCACTACGGCTACACCTTC	CASNGTGHYGYTF	TRBD1	NA	TRBV28	TRBJ1-2
TGTGCCTGGACCGGACAATATAATTCACCCCTCCACTTT	CAWTGQYNSPLHF	NA	NA	TRBV30	TRBJ1-6
TGTGCCCGGGCGTCTAGCGCGGCCGGGGAGCTGTTTTTT	CARASSAAGELFF	NA	NA	TRBV30	TRBJ2-2